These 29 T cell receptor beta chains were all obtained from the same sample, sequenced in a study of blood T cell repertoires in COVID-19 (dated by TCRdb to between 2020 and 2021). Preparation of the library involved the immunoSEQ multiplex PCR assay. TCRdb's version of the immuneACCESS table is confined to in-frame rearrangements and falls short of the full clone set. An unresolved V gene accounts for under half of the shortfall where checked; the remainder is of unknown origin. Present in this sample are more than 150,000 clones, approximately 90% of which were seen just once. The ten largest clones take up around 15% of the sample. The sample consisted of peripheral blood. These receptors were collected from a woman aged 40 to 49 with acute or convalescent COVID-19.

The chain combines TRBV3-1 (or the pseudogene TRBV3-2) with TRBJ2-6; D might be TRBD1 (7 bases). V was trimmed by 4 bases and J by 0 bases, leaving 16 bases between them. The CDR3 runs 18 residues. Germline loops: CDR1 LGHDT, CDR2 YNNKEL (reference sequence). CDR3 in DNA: TGTGCCAGCAGCCGCGGGACAGCCCTTTTCTCTGGGGCCAACGTCCTGACTTTC. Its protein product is CASSRGTALFSGANVLTF.

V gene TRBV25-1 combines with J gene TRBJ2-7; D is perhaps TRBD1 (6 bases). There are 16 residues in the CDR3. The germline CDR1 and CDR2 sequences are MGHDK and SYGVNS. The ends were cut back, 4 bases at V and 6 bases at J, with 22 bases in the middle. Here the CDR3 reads CASSGGHTVRRGEQYF. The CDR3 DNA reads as TGTGCCAGCAGTGGGGGACACACGGTGCGAAGGGGCGAGCAGTACTTC.

CDR3 residues: CASSPPTSGVNNEQFF. The CDR3 DNA is TGTGCCAGCTCCCCCCCGACTAGCGGGGTCAACAATGAGCAGTTCTTC. This chain uses TRBV18 with TRBJ2-1; 11 bases align to TRBD2. CDR1 KGHSH and CDR2 LQKENI come from the germline V gene. The V and J ends lost 6 bases and 5 bases, in that order; junction bases with no gene match: 9. This CDR3 spans 16 amino acids. Using reference TRBV18 and TRBJ2-1 for the parts outside the CDR3, the full variable domain is NAGVMQNPRHLVRRRGQEARLRCSPMKGHSHVYWYRQLPEEGLKFMVYLQKENIIDESGMPKERFSAEFPKEGPSILRIQQVVRGDSAAYFCASSPPTSGVNNEQFFGPGTRLTVL.

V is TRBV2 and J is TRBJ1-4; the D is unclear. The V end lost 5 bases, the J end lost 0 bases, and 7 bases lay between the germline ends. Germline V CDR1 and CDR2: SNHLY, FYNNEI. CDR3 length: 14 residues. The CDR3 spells CASSQPATNEKLFF. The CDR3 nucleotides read TGTGCCAGCAGTCAACCGGCAACTAATGAAAAACTGTTTTTT.

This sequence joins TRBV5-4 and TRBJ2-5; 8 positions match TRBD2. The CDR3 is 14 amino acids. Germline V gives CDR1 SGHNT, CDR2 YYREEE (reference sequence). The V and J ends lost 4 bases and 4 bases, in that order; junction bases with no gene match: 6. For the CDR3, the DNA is TGTGCCAGCAGCCACGGGGGGGGAGGAGAGACCCAGTACTTC. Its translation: CASSHGGGGETQYF.

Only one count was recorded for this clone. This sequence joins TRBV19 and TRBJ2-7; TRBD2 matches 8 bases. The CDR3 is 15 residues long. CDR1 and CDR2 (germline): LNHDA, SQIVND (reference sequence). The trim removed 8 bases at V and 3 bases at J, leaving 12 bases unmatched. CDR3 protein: CASAERSGEFYEQYF. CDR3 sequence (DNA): TGTGCCAGTGCCGAGCGTAGCGGGGAGTTCTACGAGCAGTACTTC. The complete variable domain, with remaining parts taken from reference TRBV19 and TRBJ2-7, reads DGGITQSPKYLFRKEGQNVTLSCEQNLNHDAMYWYRQDPGQGLRLIYYSQIVNDFQKGDIAEGYSVSREKKESFPLTVTSAQKNPTAFYLCASAERSGEFYEQYFGPGTRLTVT.

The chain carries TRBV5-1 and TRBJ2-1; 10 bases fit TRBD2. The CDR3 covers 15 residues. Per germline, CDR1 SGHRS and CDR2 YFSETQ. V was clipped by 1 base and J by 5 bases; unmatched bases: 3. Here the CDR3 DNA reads TGCGCCAGCAGCTTGATAGCGGGGGGTGACAATGAGCAGTTCTTC. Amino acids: CASSLIAGGDNEQFF.

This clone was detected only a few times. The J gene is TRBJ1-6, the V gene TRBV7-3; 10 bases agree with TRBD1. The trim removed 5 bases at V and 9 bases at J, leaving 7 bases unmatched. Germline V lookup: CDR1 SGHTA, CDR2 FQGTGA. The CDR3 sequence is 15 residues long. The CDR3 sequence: CASSEVGQGFSPLHF. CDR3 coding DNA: TGTGCCAGCAGCGAAGTGGGACAGGGGTTTTCACCCCTCCACTTT. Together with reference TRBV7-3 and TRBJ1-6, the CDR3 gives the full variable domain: GAGVSQTPSNKVTEKGKYVELRCDPISGHTALYWYRQSLGQGPEFLIYFQGTGAADDSGLPNDRFFAVRPEGSVSTLKIQRTERGDSAVYLCASSEVGQGFSPLHFGNGTRLTVT.

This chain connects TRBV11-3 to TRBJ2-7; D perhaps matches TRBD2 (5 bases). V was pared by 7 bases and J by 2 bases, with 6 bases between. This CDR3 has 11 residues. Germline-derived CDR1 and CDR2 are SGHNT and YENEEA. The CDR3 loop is CASKGAYEQYF. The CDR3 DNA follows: TGTGCCAGCAAGGGAGCCTACGAGCAGTACTTC.

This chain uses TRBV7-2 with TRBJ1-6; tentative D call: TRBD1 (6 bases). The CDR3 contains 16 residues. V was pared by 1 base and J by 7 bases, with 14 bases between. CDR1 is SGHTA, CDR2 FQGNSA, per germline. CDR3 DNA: TGTGCCAGCAGCTTAGATCCGACAGGCAGAAATTCACCCCTCCACTTT. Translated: CASSLDPTGRNSPLHF.

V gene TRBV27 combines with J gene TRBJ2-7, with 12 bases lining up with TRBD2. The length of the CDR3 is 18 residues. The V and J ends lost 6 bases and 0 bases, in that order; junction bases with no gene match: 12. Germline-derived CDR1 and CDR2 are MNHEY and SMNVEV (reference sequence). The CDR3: CASSPRTSGVPSSYEQYF. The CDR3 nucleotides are TGTGCCAGCAGCCCGAGGACTAGCGGGGTCCCAAGCTCCTACGAGCAGTACTTC.

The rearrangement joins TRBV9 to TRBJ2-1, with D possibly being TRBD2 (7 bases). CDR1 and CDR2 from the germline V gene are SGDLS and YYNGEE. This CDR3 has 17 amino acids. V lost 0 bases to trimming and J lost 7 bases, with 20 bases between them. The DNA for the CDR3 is TGTGCCAGCAGCGTAGGTCCGGGGGGCGATTATCGTAATGAGCAGTTCTTC. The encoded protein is CASSVGPGGDYRNEQFF.

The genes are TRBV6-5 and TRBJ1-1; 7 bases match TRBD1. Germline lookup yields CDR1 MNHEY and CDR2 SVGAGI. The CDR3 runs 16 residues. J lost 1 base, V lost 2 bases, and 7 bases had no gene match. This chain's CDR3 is CASSYLTGEANTEAFF. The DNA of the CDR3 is TGTGCCAGCAGTTACCTAACAGGGGAGGCGAACACTGAAGCTTTCTTT.

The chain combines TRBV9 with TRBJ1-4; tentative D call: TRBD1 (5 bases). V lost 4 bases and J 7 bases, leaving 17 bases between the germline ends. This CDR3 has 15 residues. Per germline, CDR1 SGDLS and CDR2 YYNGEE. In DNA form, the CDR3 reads TGTGCCAGCAGCCTCGGGGGTCAGACGAGTGAAAAACTGTTTTTT. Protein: CASSLGGQTSEKLFF.

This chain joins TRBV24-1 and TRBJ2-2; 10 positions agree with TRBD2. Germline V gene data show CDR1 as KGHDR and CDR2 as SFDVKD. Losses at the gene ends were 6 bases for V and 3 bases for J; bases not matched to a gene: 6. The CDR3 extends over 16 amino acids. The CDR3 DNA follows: TGTGCCACCAGTACCTGGACTAGCGGATACACCGGGGAGCTGTTTTTT. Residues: CATSTWTSGYTGELFF.

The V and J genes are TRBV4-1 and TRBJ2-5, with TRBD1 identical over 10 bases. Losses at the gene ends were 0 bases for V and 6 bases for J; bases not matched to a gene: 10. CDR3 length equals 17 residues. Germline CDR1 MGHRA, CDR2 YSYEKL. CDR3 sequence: CASSQDLSGQGRKTQYF. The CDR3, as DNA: TGCGCCAGCAGCCAAGATCTTTCGGGACAGGGGAGAAAGACCCAGTACTTC.

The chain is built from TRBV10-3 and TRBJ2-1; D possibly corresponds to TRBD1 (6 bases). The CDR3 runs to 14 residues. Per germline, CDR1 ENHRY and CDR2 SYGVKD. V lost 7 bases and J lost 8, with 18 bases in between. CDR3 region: CAIISRGDGDEQFF. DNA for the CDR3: TGTGCCATCATTAGCAGGGGAGATGGGGATGAGCAGTTCTTC.

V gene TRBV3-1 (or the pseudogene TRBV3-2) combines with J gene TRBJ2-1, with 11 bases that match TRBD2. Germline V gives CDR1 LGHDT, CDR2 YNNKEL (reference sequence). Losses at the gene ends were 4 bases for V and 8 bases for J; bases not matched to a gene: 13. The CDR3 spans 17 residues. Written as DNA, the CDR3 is TGTGCCAGCAGCCCAACCTTTAGTAGCGGGAGGGCAGATGAGCAGTTCTTC. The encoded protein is CASSPTFSSGRADEQFF.

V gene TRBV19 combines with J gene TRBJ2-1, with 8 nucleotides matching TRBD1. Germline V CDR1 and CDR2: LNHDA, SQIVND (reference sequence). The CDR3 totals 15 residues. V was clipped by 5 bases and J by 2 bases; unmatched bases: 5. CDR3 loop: CASSVGQGPYNEQFF. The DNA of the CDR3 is TGTGCCAGTAGTGTCGGACAGGGCCCCTACAATGAGCAGTTCTTC.

The CDR3 loop reads CATSDLTTSGGAGKQYF. The CDR3 region has the DNA TGTGCCACCAGTGATTTGACGACTAGCGGGGGGGCCGGTAAGCAGTATTTT. This chain joins TRBV24-1 and TRBJ2-3; TRBD2 matches 14 bases. Unmatched junction bases numbered 9, after V lost 0 bases and J lost 11 bases. This CDR3 has 17 residues. Germline V CDR1 and CDR2: KGHDR, SFDVKD.

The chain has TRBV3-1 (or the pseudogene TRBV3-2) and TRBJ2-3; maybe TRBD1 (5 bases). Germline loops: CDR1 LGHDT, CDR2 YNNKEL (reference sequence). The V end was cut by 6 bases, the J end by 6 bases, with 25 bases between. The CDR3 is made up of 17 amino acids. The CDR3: CASSHQRQTGGSDTQYF. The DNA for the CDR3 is TGTGCCAGCAGTCATCAACGACAGACGGGTGGCTCCGATACGCAGTATTTT.

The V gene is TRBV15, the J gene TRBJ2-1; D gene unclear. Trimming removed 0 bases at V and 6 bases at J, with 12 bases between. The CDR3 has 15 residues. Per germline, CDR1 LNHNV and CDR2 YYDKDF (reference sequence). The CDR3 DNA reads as TGTGCCACCAGCAGAGATCCGTCGAGTGGCAATGAGCAGTTCTTC. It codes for CATSRDPSSGNEQFF.

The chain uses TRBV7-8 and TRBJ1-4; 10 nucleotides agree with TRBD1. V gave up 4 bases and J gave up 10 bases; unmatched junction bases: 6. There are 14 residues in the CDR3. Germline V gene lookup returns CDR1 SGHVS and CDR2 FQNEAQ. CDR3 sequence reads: CASSSGQGFVKLFF. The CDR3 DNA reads TGTGCCAGCAGCTCGGGACAGGGGTTCGTAAAACTGTTTTTT.

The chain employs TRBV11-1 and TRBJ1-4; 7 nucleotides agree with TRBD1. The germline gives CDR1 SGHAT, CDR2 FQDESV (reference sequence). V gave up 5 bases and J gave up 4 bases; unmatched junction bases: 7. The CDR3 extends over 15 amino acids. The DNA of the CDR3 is TGTGCCAGCAGCGTCCGGGACAGCCGTAATGAAAAACTGTTTTTT. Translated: CASSVRDSRNEKLFF.

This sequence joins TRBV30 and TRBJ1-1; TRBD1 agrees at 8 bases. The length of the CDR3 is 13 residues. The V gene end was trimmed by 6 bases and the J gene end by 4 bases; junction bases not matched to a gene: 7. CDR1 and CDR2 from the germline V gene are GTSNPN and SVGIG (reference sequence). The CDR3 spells CACRMDRVTEAFF. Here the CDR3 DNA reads TGTGCCTGTAGGATGGACAGGGTCACTGAAGCTTTCTTT.

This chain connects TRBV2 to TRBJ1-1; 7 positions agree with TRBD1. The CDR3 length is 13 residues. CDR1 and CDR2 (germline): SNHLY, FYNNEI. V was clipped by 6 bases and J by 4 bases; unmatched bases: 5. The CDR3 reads CASSDDRVTEAFF. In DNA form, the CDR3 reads TGTGCCAGCAGCGACGACAGGGTCACTGAAGCTTTCTTT. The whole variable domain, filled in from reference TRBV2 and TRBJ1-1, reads EPEVTQTPSHQVTQMGQEVILRCVPISNHLYFYWYRQILGQKVEFLVSFYNNEISEKSEIFDDQFSVERPDGSNFTLKIRSTKLEDSAMYFCASSDDRVTEAFFGQGTRLTVV.

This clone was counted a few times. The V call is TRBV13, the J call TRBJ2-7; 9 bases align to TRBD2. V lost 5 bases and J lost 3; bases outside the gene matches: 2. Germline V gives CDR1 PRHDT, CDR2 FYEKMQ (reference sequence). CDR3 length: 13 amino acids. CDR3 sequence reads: CASSTLAGYEQYF. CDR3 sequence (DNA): TGTGCCAGCAGCACACTAGCGGGCTACGAGCAGTACTTC. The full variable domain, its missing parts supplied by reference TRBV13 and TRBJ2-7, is AAGVIQSPRHLIKEKRETATLKCYPIPRHDTVYWYQQGPGQDPQFLISFYEKMQSDKGSIPDRFSAQQFSDYHSELNMSSLELGDSALYFCASSTLAGYEQYFGPGTRLTVT.

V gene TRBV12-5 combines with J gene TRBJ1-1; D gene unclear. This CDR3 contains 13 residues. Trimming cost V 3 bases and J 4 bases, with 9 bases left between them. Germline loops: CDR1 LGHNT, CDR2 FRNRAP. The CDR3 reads CASGFFGGTEAFF. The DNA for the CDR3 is TGTGCTAGTGGTTTTTTTGGCGGCACTGAAGCTTTCTTT.

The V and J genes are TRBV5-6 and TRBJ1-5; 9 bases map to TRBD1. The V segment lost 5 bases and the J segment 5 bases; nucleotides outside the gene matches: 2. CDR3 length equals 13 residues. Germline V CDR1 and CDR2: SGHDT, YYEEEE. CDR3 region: CASRWTGDQPQHF. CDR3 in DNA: TGTGCCAGCAGGTGGACAGGGGATCAGCCCCAGCATTTT.